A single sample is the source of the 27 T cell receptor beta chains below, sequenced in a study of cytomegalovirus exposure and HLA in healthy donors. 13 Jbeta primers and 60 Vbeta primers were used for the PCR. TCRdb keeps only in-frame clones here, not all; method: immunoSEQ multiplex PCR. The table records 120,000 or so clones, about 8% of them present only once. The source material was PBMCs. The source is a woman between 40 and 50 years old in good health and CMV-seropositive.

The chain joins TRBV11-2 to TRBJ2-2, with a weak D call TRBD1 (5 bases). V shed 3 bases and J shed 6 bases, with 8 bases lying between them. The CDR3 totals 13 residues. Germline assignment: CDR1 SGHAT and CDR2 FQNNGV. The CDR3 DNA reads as TGTGCCAGCAGCTTGGGCAGGGCCGGGGAGCTGTTTTTT. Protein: CASSLGRAGELFF.

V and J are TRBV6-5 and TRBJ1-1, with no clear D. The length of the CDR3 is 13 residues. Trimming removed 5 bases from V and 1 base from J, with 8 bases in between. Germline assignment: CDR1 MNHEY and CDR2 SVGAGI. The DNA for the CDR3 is TGTGCCAGCAGTGAACGGGGGAACACTGAAGCTTTCTTT. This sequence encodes CASSERGNTEAFF.

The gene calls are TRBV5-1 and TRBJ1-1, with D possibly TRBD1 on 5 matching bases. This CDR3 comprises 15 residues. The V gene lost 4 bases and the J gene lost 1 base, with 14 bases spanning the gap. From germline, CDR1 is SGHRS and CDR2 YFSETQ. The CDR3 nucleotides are TGCGCCAGCAGCCAGGACACTATCCCGAACACTGAAGCTTTCTTT. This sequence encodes CASSQDTIPNTEAFF.

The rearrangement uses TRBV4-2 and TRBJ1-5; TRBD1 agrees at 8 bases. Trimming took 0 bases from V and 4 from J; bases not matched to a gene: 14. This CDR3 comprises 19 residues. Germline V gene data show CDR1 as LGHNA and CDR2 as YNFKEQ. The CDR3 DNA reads TGTGCCAGCAGCCAAGAGCTGGGACAGGAATGGGGGGATAATCAGCCCCAGCATTTT. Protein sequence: CASSQELGQEWGDNQPQHF.

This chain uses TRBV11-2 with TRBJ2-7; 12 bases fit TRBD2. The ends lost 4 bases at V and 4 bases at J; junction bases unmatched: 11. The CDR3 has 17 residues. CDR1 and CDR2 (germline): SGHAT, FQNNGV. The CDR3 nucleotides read TGTGCCAGCAGCTCCACTAGCGGGGGGCCTATCGAGTACGAGCAGTACTTC. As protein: CASSSTSGGPIEYEQYF. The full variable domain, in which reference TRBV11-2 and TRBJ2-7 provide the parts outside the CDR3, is EAGVAQSPRYKIIEKRQSVAFWCNPISGHATLYWYQQILGQGPKLLIQFQNNGVVDDSQLPKDRFSAERLKGVDSTLKIQPAKLEDSAVYLCASSSTSGGPIEYEQYFGPGTRLTVT.

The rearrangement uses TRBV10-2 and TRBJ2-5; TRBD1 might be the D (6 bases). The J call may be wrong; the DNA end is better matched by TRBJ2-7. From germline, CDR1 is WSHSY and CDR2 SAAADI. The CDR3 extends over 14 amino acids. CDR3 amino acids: CASSGTATAYEQYF. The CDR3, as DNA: TGCGCCAGCAGTGGGACAGCCACAGCCTACGAGCAGTACTTC.

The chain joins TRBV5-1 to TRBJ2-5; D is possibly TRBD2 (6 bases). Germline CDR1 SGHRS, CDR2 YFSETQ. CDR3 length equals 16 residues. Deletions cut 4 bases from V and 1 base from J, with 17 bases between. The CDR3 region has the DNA TGCGCCAGCAGCCACTTACGTGGGGGAGGCCAAGAGACCCAGTACTTC. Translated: CASSHLRGGGQETQYF. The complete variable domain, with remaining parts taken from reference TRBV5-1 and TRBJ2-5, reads KAGVTQTPRYLIKTRGQQVTLSCSPISGHRSVSWYQQTPGQGLQFLFEYFSETQRNKGNFPGRFSGRQFSNSRSEMNVSTLELGDSALYLCASSHLRGGGQETQYFGPGTRLLVL.

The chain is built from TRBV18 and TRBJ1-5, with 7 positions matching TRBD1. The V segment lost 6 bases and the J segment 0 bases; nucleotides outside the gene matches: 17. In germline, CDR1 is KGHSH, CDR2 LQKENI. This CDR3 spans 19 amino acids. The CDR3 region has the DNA TGTGCCAGCTCCCCAGTGGCCCCCTTTGGGACAGCTAGCAATCAGCCCCAGCATTTT. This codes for CASSPVAPFGTASNQPQHF.

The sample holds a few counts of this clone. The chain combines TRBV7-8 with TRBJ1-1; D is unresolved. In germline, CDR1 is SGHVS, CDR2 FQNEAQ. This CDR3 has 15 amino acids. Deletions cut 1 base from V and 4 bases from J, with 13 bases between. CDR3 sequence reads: CASSLGGIKITEAFF. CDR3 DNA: TGTGCCAGCAGCTTAGGCGGAATAAAGATCACTGAAGCTTTCTTT.

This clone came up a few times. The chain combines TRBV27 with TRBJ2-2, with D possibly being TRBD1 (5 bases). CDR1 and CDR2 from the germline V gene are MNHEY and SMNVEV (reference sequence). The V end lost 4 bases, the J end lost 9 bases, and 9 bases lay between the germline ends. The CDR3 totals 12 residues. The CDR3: CASSSKGWELFF. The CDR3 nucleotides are TGTGCCAGCAGTTCCAAGGGGTGGGAGCTGTTTTTT.

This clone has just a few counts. CDR3 loop: CASSFTGTGARSYGYTF. CDR3 sequence (DNA): TGTGCCAGTAGTTTCACCGGGACAGGGGCTCGTAGCTATGGCTACACCTTC. The chain recombines TRBV19 with TRBJ1-2, with 10 bases matching TRBD1. V lost 5 bases to trimming and J lost 4 bases; unmatched junction nucleotides: 13. The CDR3 contains 17 residues. From germline, CDR1 is LNHDA and CDR2 SQIVND (reference sequence).

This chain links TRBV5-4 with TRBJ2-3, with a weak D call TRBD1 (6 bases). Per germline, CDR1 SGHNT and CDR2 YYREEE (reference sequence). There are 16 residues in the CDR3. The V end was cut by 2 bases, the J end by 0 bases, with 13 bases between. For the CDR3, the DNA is TGTGCCAGCAGCTTCGATCGGACAGTAAGCACAGATACGCAGTATTTT. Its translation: CASSFDRTVSTDTQYF.

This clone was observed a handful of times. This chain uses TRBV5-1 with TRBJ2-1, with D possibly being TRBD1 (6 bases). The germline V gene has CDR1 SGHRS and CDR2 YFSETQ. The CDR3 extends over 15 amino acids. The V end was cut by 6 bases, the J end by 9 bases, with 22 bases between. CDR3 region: CASTPTDRSWTEQFF. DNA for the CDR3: TGCGCCAGCACCCCAACAGACAGGTCCTGGACTGAGCAGTTCTTC.

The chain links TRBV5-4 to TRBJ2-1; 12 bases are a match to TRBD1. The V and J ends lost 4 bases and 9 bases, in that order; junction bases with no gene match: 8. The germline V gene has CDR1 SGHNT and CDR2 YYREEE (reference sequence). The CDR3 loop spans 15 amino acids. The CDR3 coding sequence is TGTGCCAGCAGCCTCGGGACAGGGGGCTTCGCTGAGCAGTTCTTC. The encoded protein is CASSLGTGGFAEQFF.

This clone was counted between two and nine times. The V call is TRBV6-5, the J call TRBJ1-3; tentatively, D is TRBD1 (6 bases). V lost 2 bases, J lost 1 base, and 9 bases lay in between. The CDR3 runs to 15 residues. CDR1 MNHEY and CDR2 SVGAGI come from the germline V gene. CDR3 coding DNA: TGTGCCAGCAGTTACGGGGGGGCGTCTGGAAACACCATATATTTT. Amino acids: CASSYGGASGNTIYF.

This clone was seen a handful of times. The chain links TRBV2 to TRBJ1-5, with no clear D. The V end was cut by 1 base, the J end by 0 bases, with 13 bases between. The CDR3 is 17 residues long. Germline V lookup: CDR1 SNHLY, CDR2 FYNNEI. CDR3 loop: CASSEGHYGDSNQPQHF. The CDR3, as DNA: TGTGCCAGCAGTGAAGGGCATTACGGGGATAGCAATCAGCCCCAGCATTTT.

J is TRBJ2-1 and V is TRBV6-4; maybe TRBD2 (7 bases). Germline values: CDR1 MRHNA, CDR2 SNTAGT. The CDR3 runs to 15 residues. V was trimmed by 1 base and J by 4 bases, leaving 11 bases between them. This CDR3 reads CASSDLGGAYNEQFF. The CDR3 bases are TGTGCCAGCAGTGACTTGGGGGGGGCTTACAATGAGCAGTTCTTC.

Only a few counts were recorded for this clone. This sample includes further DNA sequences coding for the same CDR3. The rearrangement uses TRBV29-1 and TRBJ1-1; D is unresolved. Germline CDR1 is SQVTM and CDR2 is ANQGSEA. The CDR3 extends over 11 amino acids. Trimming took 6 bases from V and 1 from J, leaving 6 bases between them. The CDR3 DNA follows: TGCAGCGTAACAAAGAACACTGAAGCTTTCTTT. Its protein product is CSVTKNTEAFF.

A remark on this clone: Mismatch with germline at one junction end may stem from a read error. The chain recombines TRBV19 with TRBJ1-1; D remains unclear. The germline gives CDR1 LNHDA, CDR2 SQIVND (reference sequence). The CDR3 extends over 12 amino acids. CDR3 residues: CASSMVEVGQLF. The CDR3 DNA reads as TGTGCCAGTAGTATGGTAGAAGTGGGCCAGCTATTT.

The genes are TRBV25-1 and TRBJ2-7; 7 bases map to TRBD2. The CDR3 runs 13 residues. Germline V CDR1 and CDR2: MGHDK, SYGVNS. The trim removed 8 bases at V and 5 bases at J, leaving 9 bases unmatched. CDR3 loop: CASEGPAGNEQYV. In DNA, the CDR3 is TGTGCCAGCGAGGGCCCAGCGGGAAACGAGCAGTACGTC.

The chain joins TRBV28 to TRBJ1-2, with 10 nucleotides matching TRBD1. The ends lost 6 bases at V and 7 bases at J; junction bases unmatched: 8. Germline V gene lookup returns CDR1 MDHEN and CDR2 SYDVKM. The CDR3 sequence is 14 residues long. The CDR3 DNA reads TGTGCCAGCAGGGAATCTCGACAGGGGGCTGGCTACACCTTC. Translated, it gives CASRESRQGAGYTF.

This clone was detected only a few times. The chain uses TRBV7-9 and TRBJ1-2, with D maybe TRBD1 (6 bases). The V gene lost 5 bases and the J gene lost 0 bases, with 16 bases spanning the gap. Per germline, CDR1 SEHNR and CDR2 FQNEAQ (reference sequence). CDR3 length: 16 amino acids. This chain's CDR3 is CASSLQGMAANYGYTF. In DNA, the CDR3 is TGTGCCAGCAGCCTACAGGGTATGGCCGCTAACTATGGCTACACCTTC.

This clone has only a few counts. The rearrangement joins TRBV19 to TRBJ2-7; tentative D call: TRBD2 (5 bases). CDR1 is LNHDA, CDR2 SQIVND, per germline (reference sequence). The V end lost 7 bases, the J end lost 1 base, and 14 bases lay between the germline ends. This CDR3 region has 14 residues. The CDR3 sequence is CASIEGETSYEQYF. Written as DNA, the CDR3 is TGTGCCAGTATAGAGGGCGAAACTTCCTACGAGCAGTACTTC.

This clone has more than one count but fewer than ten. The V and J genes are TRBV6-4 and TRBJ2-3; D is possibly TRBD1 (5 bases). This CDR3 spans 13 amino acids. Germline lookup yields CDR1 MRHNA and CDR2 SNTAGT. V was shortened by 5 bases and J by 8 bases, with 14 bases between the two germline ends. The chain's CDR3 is CASSYEDKATQYF. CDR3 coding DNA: TGTGCCAGCAGTTACGAGGACAAAGCTACGCAGTATTTT.

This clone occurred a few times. Here the CDR3 reads CASSLGGQPVYNEQFF. In DNA, the CDR3 is TGCGCCAGCAGCTTGGGGGGACAGCCGGTGTACAATGAGCAGTTCTTC. This chain links TRBV5-1 with TRBJ2-1, with 7 bases identical to TRBD1. J lost 4 bases, V lost 0 bases, and 7 bases had no gene match. There are 16 residues in the CDR3. CDR1 and CDR2 from the germline V gene are SGHRS and YFSETQ.

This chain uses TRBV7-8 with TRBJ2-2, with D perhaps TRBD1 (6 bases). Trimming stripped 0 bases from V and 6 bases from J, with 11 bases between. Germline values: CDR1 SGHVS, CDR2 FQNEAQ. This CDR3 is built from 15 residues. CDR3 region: CASSLARQVAGELFF. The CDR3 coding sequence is TGTGCCAGCAGCTTAGCCCGACAGGTCGCCGGGGAGCTGTTTTTT.

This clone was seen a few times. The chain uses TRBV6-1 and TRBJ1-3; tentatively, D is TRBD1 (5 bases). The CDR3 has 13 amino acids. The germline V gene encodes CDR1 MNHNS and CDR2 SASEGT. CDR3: CATFGAGRNTIYF. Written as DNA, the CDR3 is TGTGCGACGTTCGGAGCAGGGAGAAACACCATATATTTT.